Included here is one T cell receptor beta chain sequence, with context. Its antigen remains unidentified. These data are taken from a study of T-cell memory formation after mild COVID-19. Points from the study as a whole: What remained unconfirmed was the SARS-CoV-2 specificity of second-wave clones peaking on day 37.

CDR1 and CDR2 from the germline V gene are DFQATT and SNEGSKA (reference sequence). Trimming took off 3 bases at V and 6 bases at J, with 14 bases between the two ends. This CDR3 comprises 13 residues. It was 5'RACE with constant-segment primers that produced the TCR alpha and TCR beta cDNA libraries, which carried sample barcodes and UMIs. TCRdb called the 5' RACE reads again in MiXCR, with one record for every CDR3 protein. The sample holds about 500,000 distinct CDR3 sequences, around 21% seen once. Source material: PBMCs or a T cell subset sorted from them (not recorded which). The TCR was taken from an adult woman who had mild COVID-19 (a few samples of this study predate the infection). Cell type and time point are not known. The chain uses TRBV20-1 and TRBJ1-1, with a possible D match to TRBD1 (6 bases). CDR3 nucleotides: TGCAGTGCTAGGATACAGGGAGCGCCTGAAGCTTTCTTT. It yields the protein CSARIQGAPEAFF.